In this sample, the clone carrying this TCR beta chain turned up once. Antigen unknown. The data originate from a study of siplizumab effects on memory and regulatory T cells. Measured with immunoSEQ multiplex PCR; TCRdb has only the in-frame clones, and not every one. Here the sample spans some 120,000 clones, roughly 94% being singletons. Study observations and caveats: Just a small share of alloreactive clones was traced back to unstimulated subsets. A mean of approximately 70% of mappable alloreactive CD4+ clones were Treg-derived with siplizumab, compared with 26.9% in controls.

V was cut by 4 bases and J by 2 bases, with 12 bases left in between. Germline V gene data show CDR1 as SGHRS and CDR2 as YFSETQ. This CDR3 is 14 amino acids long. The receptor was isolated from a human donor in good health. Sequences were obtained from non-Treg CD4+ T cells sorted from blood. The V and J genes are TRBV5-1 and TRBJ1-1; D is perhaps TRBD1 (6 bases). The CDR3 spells CASSPWDTNTEAFF. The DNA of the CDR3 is TGCGCCAGCAGCCCATGGGACACTAACACTGAAGCTTTCTTT.